The clone carrying this T cell receptor (beta chain) was recorded at least ten times. Its target is unknown. Using its own MiXCR run on the multiplex PCR reads, TCRdb lists one record per CDR3 protein. The sample has more than 100,000 distinct CDR3 sequences, around 24% seen once. This specimen comes from a study of breast tumors, draining lymph nodes, adjacent tissues. Breast cancer patients provided tissue from their axillary draining lymph nodes. Findings and caveats of the study: The data were judged consistent with most tumor T cells coming from lymph node and expanding in tumor. Compared with lymph nodes, tumors were less diverse; compared with nontumor tissue, more. Tumor and nontumor repertoires were significantly more similar in luminal-like than in basal-like breast cancer.

This CDR3 region has 13 residues. V lost 8 bases to trimming and J lost 4 bases; unmatched junction nucleotides: 6. Germline V gene data show CDR1 as MNHNS and CDR2 as SASEGT. The specimen was axillary lymph node tissue. The clonotype was recovered from a female donor with breast cancer. Some clones in this sample may be carry-over from other donors' samples. V usage is TRBV6-1 and J usage is TRBJ2-5, with 8 bases that match TRBD1. CDR3 protein: CASSGQGGETQYF. The CDR3 DNA reads as TGTGCCAGCTCAGGACAGGGAGGAGAGACCCAGTACTTC.